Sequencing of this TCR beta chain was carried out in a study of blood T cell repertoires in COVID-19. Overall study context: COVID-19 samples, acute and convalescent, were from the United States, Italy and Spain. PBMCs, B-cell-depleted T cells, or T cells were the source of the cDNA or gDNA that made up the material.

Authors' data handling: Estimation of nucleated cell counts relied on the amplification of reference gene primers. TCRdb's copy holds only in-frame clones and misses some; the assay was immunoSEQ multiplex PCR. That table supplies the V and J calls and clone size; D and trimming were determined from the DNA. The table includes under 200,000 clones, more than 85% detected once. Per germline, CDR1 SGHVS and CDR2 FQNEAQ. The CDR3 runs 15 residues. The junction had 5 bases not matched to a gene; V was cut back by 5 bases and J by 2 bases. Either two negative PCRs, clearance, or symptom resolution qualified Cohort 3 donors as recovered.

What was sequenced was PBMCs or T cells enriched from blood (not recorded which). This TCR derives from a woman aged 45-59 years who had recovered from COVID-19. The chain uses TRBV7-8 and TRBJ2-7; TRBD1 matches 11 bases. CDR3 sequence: CASSPPGQGAYEQYF. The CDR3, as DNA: TGTGCCAGCAGCCCACCGGGACAGGGGGCCTACGAGCAGTACTTC.